The 4 T cell receptor beta chains given below trace back to one sample, sequenced in a study of CD8 T cells in acute hepatitis C reinfection. The time point: naive CD8 control sorted from an acute-time-point sample. Method: immunoSEQ multiplex PCR; TCRdb's copy keeps in-frame clones and lacks some. This table holds around 36,000 clones, approximately 85% found once. What was sequenced was naive CD8+ T cells from PBMCs. All receptors come from a young woman who spontaneously cleared hepatitis C infection.

The rearrangement uses TRBV19 and TRBJ2-1; TRBD2 is a possible D gene (6 bases). CDR3 length equals 14 residues. CDR1 and CDR2 (germline): LNHDA, SQIVND (reference sequence). V lost 6 bases, J lost 7 bases, and 16 bases lay in between. The CDR3 spells CASRGAGGFNEQFF. As DNA, the CDR3 is TGTGCCAGTAGAGGCGCCGGAGGGTTTAATGAGCAGTTCTTC.

This sequence joins TRBV20-1 and TRBJ2-7, with D unclear. The CDR3 consists of 11 residues. Trimming took 4 bases from V and 4 from J, leaving 8 bases between them. Germline-derived CDR1 and CDR2 are DFQATT and SNEGSKA (reference sequence). CDR3 bases: TGCAGTGCTACGACCGGGTACGAGCAGTACTTC. The encoded protein is CSATTGYEQYF.

The chain is built from TRBV28 and TRBJ1-1; no firm D call. CDR3 length: 15 amino acids. The germline V gene has CDR1 MDHEN and CDR2 SYDVKM. Trimming removed 6 bases from V and 3 bases from J, with 17 bases in between. The CDR3 is CASSPPTNWDTEAFF. CDR3 in DNA: TGTGCCAGCAGCCCACCTACGAATTGGGACACTGAAGCTTTCTTT.

This clone was counted once. The chain uses TRBV5-1 and TRBJ1-1; tentatively, D is TRBD1 (5 bases). V lost 4 bases and J lost 6, with 13 bases in between. This CDR3 region has 13 residues. Germline loops: CDR1 SGHRS, CDR2 YFSETQ. As DNA, the CDR3 is TGCGCCAGCAGCGACAGAAGAGGCGCTGAAGCTTTCTTT. Translation: CASSDRRGAEAFF.